This passage covers 17 T cell receptor beta chains from one sample sequenced in a study of CXCR3-negative and CXCR3-positive naive CD8 T cells (dated by TCRdb to the late 2010s). These receptors have no identified antigens. Data came from a NextSeq 550. The Human TCR Profiling Kit (MiLaboratory) was used to prepare UMI-labeled 5' RACE TRB cDNA libraries. After reprocessing by TCRdb, each CDR3 protein sequence is one entry, and no DNA is given. The table held for this sample gives tens of thousands of distinct CDR3 sequences. 4.8% of the sample is in the top ten clones. What the research found in general, with its limitations: TRB CDR3s from CXCR3-positive naive cells showed higher hydrophobicity (lower Kidera factor 4), lower energy, and higher strength and volume indices than CXCR3-negative naive cells.

Sequenced sample: naive CXCR3+ CD8+ T cells from blood. Interpreted using the paper, the cell subset or site label stands for: CD45RO-CCR7+CD27+CD95- naive CD8+ T cells expressing CXCR3 (TNR3+). The receptors stem from a human donor in good health. Some clones in this sample may be carry-over from other donors' samples.

The chain carries TRBV29-1 and TRBJ2-5; as DNA is missing, the TRBD2 call by TCRdb cannot be tested. The CDR3 length is 19 residues. CDR1 and CDR2 (germline): SQVTM, ANQGSEA. The CDR3 is CSVEDPTTDSGPDAETQYF. The full variable domain, rest sourced from reference TRBV29-1 and TRBJ2-5, is SAVISQKPSRDICQRGTSLTIQCQVDSQVTMMFWYRQQPGQSLTLIATANQGSEATYESGFVIDKFPISRPNLTFSTLTVSNMSPEDSSIYLCSVEDPTTDSGPDAETQYFGPGTRLLVL.

The chain carries TRBV20-1 and TRBJ2-1. CDR3 size: 11 residues. Germline CDR1 is DFQATT and CDR2 is SNEGSKA (reference sequence). CDR3: CSAPRGHEQFF.

The V gene is TRBV7-3, the J gene TRBJ2-1; the TRBD2 assignment by TCRdb is unverifiable without DNA. Germline CDR1 and CDR2: SGHTA and FQGTGA. This CDR3 is 16 amino acids long. The CDR3 loop is CASSSSGPSSYNEQFF.

V usage is TRBV29-1 and J usage is TRBJ2-3. This CDR3 comprises 16 residues. Per germline, CDR1 SQVTM and CDR2 ANQGSEA. Here the CDR3 reads CSVEVKSPRFADTQYF.

CDR3 residues: CASSPTDRGYGYTF. J is TRBJ1-2 and V is TRBV7-9; the TCRdb call, TRBD1, lacks DNA for checking. The germline V gene has CDR1 SEHNR and CDR2 FQNEAQ (reference sequence). The CDR3 covers 14 residues.

This chain joins TRBV29-1 and TRBJ2-7; TCRdb calls TRBD1, which cannot be checked without DNA. The CDR3 length is 12 residues. Germline-derived CDR1 and CDR2 are SQVTM and ANQGSEA. CDR3 region: CSVRGQGVEQYF.

The V gene is TRBV11-1, the J gene TRBJ2-7; the TRBD1 assignment by TCRdb is unverifiable without DNA. Germline CDR1 and CDR2: SGHAT and FQDESV (reference sequence). The CDR3 loop spans 11 amino acids. The CDR3 protein is CASSRDRGLYF.

CDR3 in amino acids: CASSYSASGGAETQYF. The chain uses TRBV6-5 and TRBJ2-5; TCRdb picks TRBD2, but there is no DNA to check that call. The CDR3 is 16 amino acids. CDR1 is MNHEY and CDR2 is SVGAGI in the germline V gene.

The rearrangement uses TRBV6-6 and TRBJ1-4; TCRdb's assignment of TRBD1 cannot be checked, as there is no DNA. Germline V gene data show CDR1 as MNHNY and CDR2 as SVGAGI (reference sequence). This CDR3 region has 15 residues. CDR3 amino acids: CASSLGGPTNEKLFF.

The chain combines TRBV5-1 with TRBJ1-1; TCRdb designates TRBD1, a call that cannot be tested without DNA. This CDR3 spans 18 amino acids. Germline V lookup: CDR1 SGHRS, CDR2 YFSETQ. This CDR3 reads CASSFGPPRNPMNTEAFF.

The chain joins TRBV29-1 to TRBJ2-1; TCRdb outputs TRBD1, but without DNA this stays unchecked. Germline V CDR1 and CDR2: SQVTM, ANQGSEA. The CDR3 runs to 14 residues. CDR3 loop: CSVDSPLAENEQFF.

V gene TRBV7-8 combines with J gene TRBJ1-5. Germline V gene data show CDR1 as SGHVS and CDR2 as FQNEAQ. The CDR3 has 17 residues. CDR3 region: CASSLVNGDYSNQPQHF.

V is TRBV27 and J is TRBJ2-7; TCRdb's D gene call, TRBD1, goes unchecked for lack of DNA. The CDR3 runs to 14 residues. Per the germline V gene, CDR1 is MNHEY and CDR2 is SMNVEV (reference sequence). The CDR3 is CASSPMTGRRVQYF.

The rearrangement links TRBV28 to TRBJ2-2; the TCRdb D gene call, TRBD2, has no DNA to confirm it. Germline CDR1 reads MDHEN; CDR2 reads SYDVKM. The CDR3 runs to 16 residues. Here the CDR3 reads CASSLSGGPGTGELFF.

According to its frequency, this clonotype is medium-sized. This chain connects TRBV12-3 or TRBV12-4 to TRBJ1-2. The CDR3 contains 13 residues. The chain's CDR3 is CASSLGANYGYTF.

This sequence joins TRBV7-3 and TRBJ2-7. The CDR3 covers 14 residues. CDR1 is SGHTA and CDR2 is FQGTGA in the germline V gene. The CDR3: CASSFHPDSHEQYF. Combining the CDR3 with reference TRBV7-3 and TRBJ2-7 gives the whole variable domain GAGVSQTPSNKVTEKGKYVELRCDPISGHTALYWYRQSLGQGPEFLIYFQGTGAADDSGLPNDRFFAVRPEGSVSTLKIQRTERGDSAVYLCASSFHPDSHEQYFGPGTRLTVT.

The chain is built from TRBV28 and TRBJ1-1. This CDR3 has 13 residues. Germline values: CDR1 MDHEN, CDR2 SYDVKM. The CDR3 region is CASSLVYVGEAFF.